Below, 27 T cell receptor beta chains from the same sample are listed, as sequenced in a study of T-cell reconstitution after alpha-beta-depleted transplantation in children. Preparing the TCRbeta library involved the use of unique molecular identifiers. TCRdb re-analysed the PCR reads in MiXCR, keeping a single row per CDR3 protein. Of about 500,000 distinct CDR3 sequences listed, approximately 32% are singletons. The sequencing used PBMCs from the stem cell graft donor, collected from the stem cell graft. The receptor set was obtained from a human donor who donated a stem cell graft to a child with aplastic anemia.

The CDR3 loop reads CSVHISTGELFF. The CDR3 DNA reads TGCAGCGTGCATATTTCCACCGGGGAGCTGTTTTTT. The chain is built from TRBV29-1 and TRBJ2-2; D not resolved. Germline CDR1 reads SQVTM; CDR2 reads ANQGSEA. Trimming cost V 6 bases and J 4 bases, with 9 bases left between them. The length of the CDR3 is 12 residues.

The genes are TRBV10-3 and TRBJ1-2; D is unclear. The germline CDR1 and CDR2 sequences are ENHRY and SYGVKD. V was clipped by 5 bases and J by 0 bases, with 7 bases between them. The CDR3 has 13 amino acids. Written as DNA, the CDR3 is TGTGCCATCAGTCTATCTCCTAACTATGGCTACACCTTC. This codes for CAISLSPNYGYTF.

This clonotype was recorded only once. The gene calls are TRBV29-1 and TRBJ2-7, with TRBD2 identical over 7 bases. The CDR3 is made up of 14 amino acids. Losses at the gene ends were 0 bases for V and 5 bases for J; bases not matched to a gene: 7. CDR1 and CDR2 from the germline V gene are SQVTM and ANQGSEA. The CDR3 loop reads CSVEDLGGRDEQYF. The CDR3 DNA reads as TGCAGCGTTGAAGATCTGGGGGGGAGGGACGAGCAGTACTTC.

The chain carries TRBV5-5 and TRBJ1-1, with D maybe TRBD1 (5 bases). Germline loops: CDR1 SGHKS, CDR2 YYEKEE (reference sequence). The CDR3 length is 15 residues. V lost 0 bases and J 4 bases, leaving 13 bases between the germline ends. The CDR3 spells CASSLEGTAITEAFF. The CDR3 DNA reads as TGTGCCAGCAGCTTGGAAGGGACGGCGATCACTGAAGCTTTCTTT.

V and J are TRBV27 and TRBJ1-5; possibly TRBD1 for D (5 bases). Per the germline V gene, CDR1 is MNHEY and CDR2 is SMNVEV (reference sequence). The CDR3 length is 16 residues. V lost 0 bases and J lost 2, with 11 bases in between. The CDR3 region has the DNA TGTGCCAGCAGTTTATCCCCTGGGGGGGGCAATCAGCCCCAGCATTTT. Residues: CASSLSPGGGNQPQHF.

This chain's CDR3 is CASSPGVGNEQFF. CDR3 DNA: TGTGCCAGCAGCCCTGGGGTGGGGAATGAGCAGTTCTTC. V is TRBV7-8 and J is TRBJ2-1, with D unclear. The CDR3 totals 13 residues. Trimming left V 5 bases short and J 7 bases short, with 12 bases between. Germline CDR1 is SGHVS and CDR2 is FQNEAQ.

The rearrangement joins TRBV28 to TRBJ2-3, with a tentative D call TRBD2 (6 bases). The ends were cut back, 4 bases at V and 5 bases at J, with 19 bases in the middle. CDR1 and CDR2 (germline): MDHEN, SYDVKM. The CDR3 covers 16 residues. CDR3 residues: CASSSPGEQPRDTQYF. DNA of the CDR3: TGTGCCAGCAGTTCGCCGGGGGAGCAGCCTAGAGATACGCAGTATTTT.

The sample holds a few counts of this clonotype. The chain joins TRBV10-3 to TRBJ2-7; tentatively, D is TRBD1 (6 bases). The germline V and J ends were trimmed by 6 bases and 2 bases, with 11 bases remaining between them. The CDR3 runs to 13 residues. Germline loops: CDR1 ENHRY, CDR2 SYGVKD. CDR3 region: CAISEGTPYEQYF. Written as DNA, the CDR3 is TGTGCCATCAGCGAAGGGACACCCTACGAGCAGTACTTC.

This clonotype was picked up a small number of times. The CDR3 DNA sequence: TGTGCCAGCAGCTTTCACGAGGATACGCAGTATTTT. Encoded protein: CASSFHEDTQYF. J is TRBJ2-3 and V is TRBV11-2, with D hard to call. CDR1 and CDR2 (germline): SGHAT, FQNNGV. Trimming removed 3 bases at V and 6 bases at J, with 7 bases between. This CDR3 has 12 residues.

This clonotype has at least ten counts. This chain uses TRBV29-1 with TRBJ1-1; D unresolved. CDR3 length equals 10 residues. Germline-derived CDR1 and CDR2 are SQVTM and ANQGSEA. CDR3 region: CSVGGTEAFF. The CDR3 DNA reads TGCAGTGTGGGTGGGACTGAAGCTTTCTTT.

This CDR3 is CASSPLYQGTEAFF. The CDR3 DNA reads as TGTGCCAGCAGTCCCTTATACCAGGGAACTGAAGCTTTCTTT. The rearrangement joins TRBV28 to TRBJ1-1; possibly TRBD1 for D (5 bases). Deletions cut 5 bases from V and 5 bases from J, with 15 bases between. CDR3 length equals 14 residues. Looked up from germline, CDR1 is MDHEN and CDR2 is SYDVKM.

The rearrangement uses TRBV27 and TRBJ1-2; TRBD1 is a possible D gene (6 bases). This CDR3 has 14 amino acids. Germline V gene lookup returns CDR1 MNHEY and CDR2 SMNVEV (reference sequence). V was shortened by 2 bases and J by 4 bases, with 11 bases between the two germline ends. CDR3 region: CASSLGGASYGYTF. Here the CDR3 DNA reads TGTGCCAGCAGTTTAGGGGGCGCTAGCTATGGCTACACCTTC.

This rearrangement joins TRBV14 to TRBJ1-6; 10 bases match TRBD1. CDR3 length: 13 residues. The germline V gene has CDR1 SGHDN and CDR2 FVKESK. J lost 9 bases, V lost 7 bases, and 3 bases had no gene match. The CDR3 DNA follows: TGTGCCAGCACGGGGACAGGGGTTTCACCCCTCCACTTT. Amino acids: CASTGTGVSPLHF.

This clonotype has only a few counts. The CDR3 DNA sequence: TGTGCCAGCAGCCTAATGCCACGGAGCACTGAAGCTTTCTTT. Its protein is CASSLMPRSTEAFF. This chain connects TRBV7-2 to TRBJ1-1; no clear D. Germline V gives CDR1 SGHTA, CDR2 FQGNSA. The CDR3 has 14 residues. Between the trimmed V and J ends, which lost 5 bases and 4 bases, there was a span of 14 bases.

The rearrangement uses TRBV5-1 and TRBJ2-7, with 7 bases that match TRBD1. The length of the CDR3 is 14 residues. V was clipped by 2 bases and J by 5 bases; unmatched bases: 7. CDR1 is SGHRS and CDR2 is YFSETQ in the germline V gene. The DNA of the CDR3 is TGCGCCAGCAGCTTCAAAGAGGGGGCGAACGAGCAGTACTTC. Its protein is CASSFKEGANEQYF.

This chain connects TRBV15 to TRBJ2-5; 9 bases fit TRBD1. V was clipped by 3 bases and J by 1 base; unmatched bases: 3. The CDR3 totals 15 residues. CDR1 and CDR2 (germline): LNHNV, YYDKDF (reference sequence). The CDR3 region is CATSRGQGGQETQYF. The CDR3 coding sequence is TGTGCCACCAGCAGGGGACAGGGAGGCCAAGAGACCCAGTACTTC.

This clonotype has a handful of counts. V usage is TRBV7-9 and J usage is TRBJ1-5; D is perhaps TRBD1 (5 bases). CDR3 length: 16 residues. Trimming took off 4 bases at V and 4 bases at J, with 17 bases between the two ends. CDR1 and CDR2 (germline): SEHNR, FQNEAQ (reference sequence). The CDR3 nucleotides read TGTGCCAGCAGCTGGGGGACCATAGCTGGGAATCAGCCCCAGCATTTT. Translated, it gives CASSWGTIAGNQPQHF.

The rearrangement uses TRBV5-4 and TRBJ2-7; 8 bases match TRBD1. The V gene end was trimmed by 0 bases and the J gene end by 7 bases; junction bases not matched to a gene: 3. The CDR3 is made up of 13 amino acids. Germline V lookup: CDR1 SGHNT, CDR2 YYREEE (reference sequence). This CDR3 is CASSLGRGQEQYF. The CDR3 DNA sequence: TGTGCCAGCAGCTTGGGCAGGGGGCAAGAGCAGTACTTC.

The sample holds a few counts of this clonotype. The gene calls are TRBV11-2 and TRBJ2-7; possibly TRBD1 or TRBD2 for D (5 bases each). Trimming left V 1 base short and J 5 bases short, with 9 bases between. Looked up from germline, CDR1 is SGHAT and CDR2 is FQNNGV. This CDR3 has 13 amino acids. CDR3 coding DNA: TGTGCCAGCAGCTTAGGGGGGAGCGACGAGCAGTACTTC. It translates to CASSLGGSDEQYF.

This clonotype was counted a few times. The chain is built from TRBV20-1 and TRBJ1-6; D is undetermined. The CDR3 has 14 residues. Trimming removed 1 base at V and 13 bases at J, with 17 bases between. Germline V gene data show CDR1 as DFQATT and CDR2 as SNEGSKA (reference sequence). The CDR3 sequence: CSARVGSDVSPLHF. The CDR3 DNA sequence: TGCAGTGCTAGAGTCGGCTCGGACGTGTCCCCCCTCCACTTT.

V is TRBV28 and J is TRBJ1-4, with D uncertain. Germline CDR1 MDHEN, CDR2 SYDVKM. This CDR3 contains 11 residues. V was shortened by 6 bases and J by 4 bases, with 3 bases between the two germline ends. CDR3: CASRVNEKLFF. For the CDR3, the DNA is TGTGCCAGCAGGGTTAATGAAAAACTGTTTTTT. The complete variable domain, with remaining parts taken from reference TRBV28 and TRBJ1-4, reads DVKVTQSSRYLVKRTGEKVFLECVQDMDHENMFWYRQDPGLGLRLIYFSYDVKMKEKGDIPEGYSVSREKKERFSLILESASTNQTSMYLCASRVNEKLFFGSGTQLSVL.

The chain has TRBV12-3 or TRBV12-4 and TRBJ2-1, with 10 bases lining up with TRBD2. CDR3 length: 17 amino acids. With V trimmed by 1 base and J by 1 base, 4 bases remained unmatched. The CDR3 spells CASSLVGAGGSYNEQFF. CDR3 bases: TGTGCCAGCAGTTTAGTCGGAGCGGGAGGGTCCTACAATGAGCAGTTCTTC.

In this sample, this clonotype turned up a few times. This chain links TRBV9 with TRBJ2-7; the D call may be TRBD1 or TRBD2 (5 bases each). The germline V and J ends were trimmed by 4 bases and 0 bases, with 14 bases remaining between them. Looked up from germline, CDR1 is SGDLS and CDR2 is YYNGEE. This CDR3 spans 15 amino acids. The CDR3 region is CASSPGALTSYEQYF. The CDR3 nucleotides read TGTGCCAGCAGCCCCGGGGCATTGACCTCCTACGAGCAGTACTTC.

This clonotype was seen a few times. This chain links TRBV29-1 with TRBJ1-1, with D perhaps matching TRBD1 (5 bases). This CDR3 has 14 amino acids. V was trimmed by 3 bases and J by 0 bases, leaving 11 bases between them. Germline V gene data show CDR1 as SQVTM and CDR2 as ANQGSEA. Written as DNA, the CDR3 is TGCAGCGTTGATAGGGGCCTGATGAACACTGAAGCTTTCTTT. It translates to CSVDRGLMNTEAFF.

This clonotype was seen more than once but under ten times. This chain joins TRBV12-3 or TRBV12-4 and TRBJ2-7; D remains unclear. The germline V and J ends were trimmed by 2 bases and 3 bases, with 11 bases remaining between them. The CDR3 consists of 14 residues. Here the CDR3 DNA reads TGTGCCAGCAGTTTATTATCAAAGGGCTACGAGCAGTACTTC. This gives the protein CASSLLSKGYEQYF.

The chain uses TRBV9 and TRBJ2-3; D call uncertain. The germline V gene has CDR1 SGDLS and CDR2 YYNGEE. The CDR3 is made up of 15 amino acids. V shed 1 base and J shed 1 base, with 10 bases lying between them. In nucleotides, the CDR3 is TGTGCCAGCAGCGTACGGGTTGGGGGCACAGATACGCAGTATTTT. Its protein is CASSVRVGGTDTQYF.

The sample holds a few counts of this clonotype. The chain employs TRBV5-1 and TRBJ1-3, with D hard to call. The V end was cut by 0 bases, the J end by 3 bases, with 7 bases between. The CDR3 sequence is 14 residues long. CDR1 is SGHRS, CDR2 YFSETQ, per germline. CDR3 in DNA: TGCGCCAGCAGCTTGGTGGGATTTGGAAACACCATATATTTT. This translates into CASSLVGFGNTIYF. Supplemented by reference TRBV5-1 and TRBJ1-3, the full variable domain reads KAGVTQTPRYLIKTRGQQVTLSCSPISGHRSVSWYQQTPGQGLQFLFEYFSETQRNKGNFPGRFSGRQFSNSRSEMNVSTLELGDSALYLCASSLVGFGNTIYFGEGSWLTVV.